The sequence of this T cell receptor (beta chain) was determined in a study of blood T cell repertoires in COVID-19. As for the study in general: Sites across the United States, Italy and Spain contributed samples from acute and convalescent COVID-19.

In the original analysis: Amplified reference gene primers provided the basis for estimating nucleated cell counts. Assay used: immunoSEQ multiplex PCR; TCRdb lists only in-frame clones, some missing. V and J calls and clone size come straight from that table; D and trimming were deduced from the DNA. The sample yields over 200,000 clones, 75% to 90% seen once. This CDR3 has 15 residues. Trimming removed 7 bases from V and 5 bases from J, with 21 bases in between. The germline CDR1 and CDR2 sequences are SGHAT and FQNNGV. This TCR derives from a woman aged 30 to 39 who had been exposed to COVID-19. The chain joins TRBV11-2 to TRBJ2-7; the D gene is possibly TRBD2 (5 bases). What was sequenced was PBMCs or T cells enriched from blood (not recorded which). This CDR3 reads CASKERIGGGDEQYF. CDR3 coding DNA: TGTGCCAGCAAGGAACGGATCGGAGGTGGAGACGAGCAGTACTTC.